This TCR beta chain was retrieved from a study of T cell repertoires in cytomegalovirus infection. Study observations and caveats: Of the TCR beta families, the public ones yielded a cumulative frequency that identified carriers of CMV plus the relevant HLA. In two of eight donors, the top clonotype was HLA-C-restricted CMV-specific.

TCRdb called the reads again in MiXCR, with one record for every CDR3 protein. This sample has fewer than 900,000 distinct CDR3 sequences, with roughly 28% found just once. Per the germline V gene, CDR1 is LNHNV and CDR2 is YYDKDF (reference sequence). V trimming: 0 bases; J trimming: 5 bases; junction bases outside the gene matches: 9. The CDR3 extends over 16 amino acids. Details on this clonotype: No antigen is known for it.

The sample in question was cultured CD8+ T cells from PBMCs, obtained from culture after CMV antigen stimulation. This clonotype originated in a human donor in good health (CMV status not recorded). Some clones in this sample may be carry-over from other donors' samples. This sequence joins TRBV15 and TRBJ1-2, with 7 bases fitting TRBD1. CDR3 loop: CATSRDGTGEEYGYTF. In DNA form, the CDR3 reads TGTGCCACCAGCAGAGATGGAACAGGGGAGGAATATGGCTACACCTTC.